The present entry profiles one T cell receptor (delta chain) with its context. This is likely an artifact of a read error, given a far larger clone one base away. This specimen includes other DNA sequences encoding the same CDR3. Flow sorting of PBMC yielded separate Vgamma9/Vdelta2+ and Vdelta2-negative gammadelta T cell populations for bulk repertoire analysis. This entry comes from a study of γδ T cells in repeated Plasmodium falciparum infection. TCRdb fed the multiplex PCR reads to CATT. The data contain around 89,000 delta-chain clones, more than 1.4% of them seen just once; the ten biggest clones take up under 9.5%. The CDR3 consists of 16 residues. Germline V CDR1 and CDR2: GEAIGNYY, EKD.

This sequence originates from a pool of human donors (malaria-infected and uninfected, not separated). The sample consisted of gamma-delta T cells from blood. The V gene call is TRDV2, and the J gene call is absent; TRDD3, the table's D call, was not compared with the DNA. The CDR3 DNA sequence: TGTGCCTGTGACACCGTGGGGGCTTCTAACACCGATAAGCTCATCTTT. Translated, it gives CACDTVGASNTDKLIF.